Listed below are T cell receptor beta chains from one sample, sequenced in a study of T cell responses to AZD1222 COVID-19 vaccine. Assay: immunoSEQ multiplex PCR; the TCRdb copy retains only in-frame clones and omits some. The sample lists about 110,000 clones; 88% were seen once. The input for sequencing was peripheral blood, taken on day 0 of AZD1222 vaccination. Receptors originate from an adult in good health. CDR3s include the opening cysteine and the closing phenylalanine or tryptophan. The D gene is left open where the match is weak. Part of the rows lack a size; the others show once, few, many or a class for expanded clones.

TRBV29-1,TRBJ2-2,NA,NA,CSVETGPTNTGELFF,TGCAGCGTTGAAACAGGGCCAACCAACACCGGGGAGCTGTTTTTT
TRBV29-1,TRBJ2-7,NA,TRBD2,CSVEGTSGVPGQYF,TGCAGCGTTGAAGGGACTAGCGGTGTCCCGGGGCAGTACTTC
TRBV6-2/TRBV6-3,TRBJ2-1,NA,NA,CASSYRTVNEQFF,TGTGCCAGCAGTTATAGGACAGTTAATGAGCAGTTCTTC
TRBV9,TRBJ2-7,NA,NA,CASGSGPFGEQYF,TGTGCCAGCGGGTCAGGCCCATTTGGCGAGCAGTACTTC
TRBV25-1,TRBJ1-5,NA,NA,CASSEWGGHQPQHF,TGTGCCAGCAGTGAATGGGGGGGGCATCAGCCCCAGCATTTT
TRBV28,TRBJ1-3,once,NA,CASSHNSGNTIYF,TGTGCCAGCAGCCACAACTCTGGAAACACCATATATTTT
TRBV19,TRBJ2-1,NA,NA,CASSLGWGEDEQFF,TGTGCCAGTAGCCTTGGGTGGGGAGAGGATGAGCAGTTCTTC
TRBV5-1,TRBJ1-1,NA,NA,CASSLGAARDAEAFF,TGCGCCAGCAGCTTGGGAGCGGCCCGGGATGCTGAAGCTTTCTTT
TRBV7-3,TRBJ2-5,NA,NA,CASSSQAQETQYF,TGTGCCAGCAGCTCGCAAGCTCAAGAGACCCAGTACTTC
TRBV12-3/TRBV12-4,TRBJ2-5,NA,NA,CASSLTGSETQYF,TGTGCCAGCAGTTTGACGGGTTCGGAGACCCAGTACTTC
TRBV4-1,TRBJ1-3,NA,NA,CASSHQRTGSGNTIYF,TGCGCCAGCAGCCATCAGAGAACTGGAAGTGGAAACACCATATATTTT
TRBV7-8,TRBJ2-5,few,NA,CASSPFRAILAKETQYF,TGTGCCAGCAGCCCCTTTAGGGCCATTTTGGCTAAAGAGACCCAGTACTTC
TRBV7-6,TRBJ2-1,NA,NA,CASSPIQEQFF,TGTGCCAGCAGCCCAATACAGGAGCAGTTCTTC
TRBV3-1/TRBV3-2,TRBJ2-5,NA,TRBD1,CASSHDNRGRGETQYF,TGTGCCAGCAGCCATGATAACAGGGGGCGCGGAGAGACCCAGTACTTC
TRBV5-1,TRBJ1-5,NA,NA,CASSPLGRGDQPQHF,TGCGCCAGCTCACCACTCGGGAGGGGGGATCAGCCCCAGCATTTT
TRBV5-6,TRBJ2-3,NA,TRBD2,CASSFGGRTDTQYF,TGTGCCAGCAGCTTCGGGGGGAGAACAGATACGCAGTATTTT
TRBV7-9,TRBJ1-1,NA,NA,CASSLGRGNTEAFF,TGTGCCAGCAGCTTAGGCAGGGGGAACACTGAAGCTTTCTTT
TRBV3-1/TRBV3-2,TRBJ2-5,NA,NA,CASSSLGGRGETQYF,TGTGCCAGCAGCTCCCTGGGGGGCAGGGGAGAGACCCAGTACTTC
TRBV7-9,TRBJ1-6,NA,NA,CASSFLAGVDSPLHF,TGTGCCAGCAGTTTTCTGGCGGGAGTCGATTCACCCCTCCACTTT
TRBV7-6,TRBJ2-3,NA,NA,CASSAEAHTQYF,TGTGCCAGCAGCGCAGAGGCACATACGCAGTATTTT
TRBV2,TRBJ1-1,NA,NA,CASIAYGVNTEAFF,TGTGCCAGCATAGCATACGGGGTGAACACTGAAGCTTTCTTT
TRBV27,TRBJ2-2,once,TRBD1,CASSYRQGATGELFF,TGTGCCAGCAGCTATAGACAGGGGGCCACAGGGGAGCTGTTTTTT
TRBV28,TRBJ2-7,NA,NA,CAWGRGSSYEQYF,TGTGCTTGGGGAAGGGGGAGCTCCTACGAGCAGTACTTC
TRBV15,TRBJ2-4,NA,NA,CATSLYGENIQYF,TGTGCCACCAGTTTATATGGGGAAAACATTCAGTACTTC
TRBV19,TRBJ1-1,NA,NA,CASNSRGGSEAFF,TGTGCCAGTAACAGCCGTGGGGGGTCTGAAGCTTTCTTT
TRBV7-2,TRBJ2-7,NA,TRBD2,CASSLGAGVGEQYF,TGTGCCAGCAGCTTAGGAGCGGGAGTGGGCGAGCAGTACTTC
TRBV12-3/TRBV12-4,TRBJ1-1,NA,NA,CASRITDSSAFF,TGTGCCAGCAGAATTACAGATTCGTCTGCTTTCTTT
TRBV20-1,TRBJ2-3,NA,TRBD2,CSASPLAGDPDTQYF,TGCAGTGCTAGTCCCCTAGCGGGAGATCCAGATACGCAGTATTTT
TRBV15,TRBJ2-7,NA,NA,CATSRSRRYYEQYF,TGTGCCACCAGCAGATCAAGACGGTACTACGAGCAGTACTTC
TRBV3-1/TRBV3-2,TRBJ2-2,NA,NA,CASSREWPNTGELFF,TGTGCCAGCAGCCGGGAGTGGCCGAACACCGGGGAGCTGTTTTTT
TRBV2,TRBJ2-7,NA,NA,CASIPRGRTSYEQYF,TGTGCCAGCATCCCCCGGGGCAGAACGTCCTACGAGCAGTACTTC
TRBV5-4,TRBJ2-7,once,NA,CALMPEGAYEQYF,TGTGCCCTCATGCCAGAGGGCGCGTACGAGCAGTACTTC
TRBV6-2/TRBV6-3,TRBJ2-7,NA,TRBD2,CASSKPGLAGEQYF,TGTGCCAGCAGTAAGCCGGGACTAGCGGGCGAGCAGTACTTC
TRBV7-9,TRBJ2-5,NA,NA,CASSLTSSETQYF,TGTGCCAGCAGCTTAACTAGCTCGGAGACCCAGTACTTC
TRBV30,TRBJ2-3,NA,TRBD2,CAWSVLAGPTDTQYF,TGTGCCTGGAGTGTCTTAGCGGGACCCACAGATACGCAGTATTTT
TRBV2,TRBJ1-2,NA,NA,CASSEQSYGYTF,TGTGCCAGCAGTGAGCAAAGTTATGGCTACACCTTC
TRBV28,TRBJ2-4,NA,NA,CASLQGRGTKNIQYF,TGTGCCAGCCTACAGGGAAGGGGGACCAAAAACATTCAGTACTTC
TRBV28,TRBJ2-1,NA,NA,CASSFRGAGYNEQFF,TGTGCCAGCAGTTTTCGGGGGGCAGGCTACAATGAGCAGTTCTTC
TRBV7-9,TRBJ1-4,NA,NA,CASSLAMAGVNEKLFF,TGTGCCAGCAGCTTAGCGATGGCCGGGGTGAATGAAAAACTGTTTTTT
TRBV12-3/TRBV12-4,TRBJ2-2,NA,TRBD2,CASRSGGGELFF,TGTGCCAGCAGGAGCGGGGGCGGGGAGCTGTTTTTT
TRBV15,TRBJ1-1,NA,TRBD1,CATSREAGGWAEAFF,TGTGCCACCAGCAGAGAGGCAGGGGGCTGGGCTGAAGCTTTCTTT
TRBV4-1,TRBJ2-1,NA,NA,CASSQGLESGFGQFF,TGCGCCAGCAGCCAAGGACTCGAGTCCGGGTTCGGGCAGTTCTTC
TRBV10-1,TRBJ2-7,once,NA,CARTGSQEYF,TGCGCCAGGACCGGCTCCCAGGAGTACTTC
TRBV18,TRBJ2-3,NA,NA,CASQDVDTQYF,TGTGCCAGCCAGGACGTGGATACGCAGTATTTT
TRBV9,TRBJ2-1,NA,NA,CASSVELGWDEQFF,TGTGCCAGCAGCGTAGAATTAGGGTGGGATGAGCAGTTCTTC
TRBV29-1,TRBJ2-7,NA,TRBD2,CSVEGAGLAGRSEQYF,TGCAGCGTTGAAGGCGCAGGACTAGCGGGGAGATCCGAGCAGTACTTC
TRBV4-2,TRBJ2-7,few,NA,CASSLHARLDLPVRGPREQYF,TGTGCCAGCAGCCTGCACGCTCGACTCGACCTCCCCGTACGGGGCCCACGGGAGCAGTACTTC
TRBV30,TRBJ1-1,NA,NA,CAYPGLAGEAFF,TGTGCCTACCCTGGATTGGCGGGTGAAGCTTTCTTT
TRBV7-2,TRBJ2-1,NA,NA,CASSSFHSNEQFF,TGTGCCAGCAGCTCCTTCCACAGTAATGAGCAGTTCTTC
TRBV11-2,TRBJ2-1,NA,TRBD1,CASSSGQVLYNEQFF,TGTGCCAGCAGCTCGGGACAGGTCCTTTACAATGAGCAGTTCTTC
TRBV23-1,TRBJ1-2,NA,TRBD1,CASSQSSAGTGFSYGYTF,TGCGCCAGCAGTCAATCTTCCGCCGGGACAGGATTCTCCTATGGCTACACCTTC
TRBV7-7,TRBJ2-1,NA,TRBD2,CASSPGLAGVEQFF,TGTGCTAGCAGCCCCGGACTAGCGGGAGTTGAGCAGTTCTTC